Listed here is a single TCR beta chain. Its antigen target is currently unknown. Nothing much larger sits one base from this clone, and base qualities are not available. Interpreted using the paper, the treatment or condition label stands for: over 15 received Ad26.COV2.S at low or high dose, single or two shots; about 5 received placebo; per-sample allocation not given. Repertoires of vaccine and placebo recipients were sequenced from samples collected on day 63 after the first injection. Cohort 1b enrolled about two dozen adults aged 18-55 years at a single site in Boston, USA, between 29 July and 7 August 2020. Ad26.COV2.S was a replication-incompetent adenovirus type 26 vector that expressed a prefusion-stabilized SARS-CoV-2 spike protein derived from the original Wuhan strain. Based on the germline V gene, the CDR1 and CDR2 sequences are MNHEY and SVGAGI. From its cysteine to its phenylalanine, the CDR3 spans 14 amino acids. CDR3 DNA is the only sequence kept; it has 42 bases, read in frame from the first base. Trimming accounts for 7 bases at V and 1 base at J, while the number of junction bases matched to no gene is 4.

The data derive from a study of Ad26.COV2.S vaccination and SARS-CoV-2 variants (dated by TCRdb to the early 2020s). Context from the whole study: Vaccine-arm donors came from COV1001, a multicentre, randomized, double-blind, placebo-controlled phase I-IIa trial of Ad26.COV2.S in healthy adults. Ad26.COV2.S was administered intramuscularly at a dose of 5x10^10 or 1x10^11 viral particles, either as one shot or as two shots given 56 days apart. TCRbeta repertoire sequencing served as the tool for gauging how specific and how broad the SARS-CoV-2-reactive T cell receptors were following Ad26.COV2.S vaccination. The TCR-sequenced set comprised approximately 32 samples: 19 Ad26.COV2.S vaccine recipients, 5 placebo recipients and 8 SARS-CoV-2 convalescent individuals. Trial participants were randomized into five groups of five: low-dose or high-dose Ad26.COV2.S given once or twice, or placebo on both occasions. Investigators remained blinded to trial group allocation during experiments and outcome assessment.

TCRbeta CDR3 regions were sequenced with the immunoSEQ Assay. After extraction, genomic DNA underwent amplification by bias-controlled multiplex PCR, followed by high-throughput sequencing. In the original analysis: To quantify the absolute abundance of each unique TCRbeta CDR3 region, sequences were collapsed and filtered. Usable DNA was measured by amplifying reference genes present in all nucleated cells, and TCRbeta template counts were normalized to that usable DNA to estimate T cell fraction. Repertoire TCRs were annotated as SARS-CoV-2-specific by exact matching of V gene, CDR3 amino acid sequence and J gene to a known reactive TCR set. MIRA supplied the reference SARS-CoV-2 TCR set, which was filtered for enrichment in COVID-19-positive ImmuneCODE repertoires so that public or cross-reactive TCRs were removed. Drawing on the MIRA antigens, annotated TCRs were analysed further at the level of specific ORF or position within ORF. Breadth was defined as annotated unique rearrangements over total unique productive rearrangements; depth was the summed frequency of those rearrangements. TCR breadth was compared between groups using two-sided Wilcoxon rank-sum tests. TCRdb carries this immuneACCESS record with in-frame sequences only. Its versions omit some clonotypes, under half of them owing to an unresolved V gene in the studies checked, with the rest unexplained. That table is the source of V, J and clone size, and D and trimming were worked out from the DNA. In all, the sample holds roughly 700,000 clones, and about 90% of those were seen once. The ten largest clones capture about 1.5% of the sample.

Broad study findings and their caveats: The study was not powered to compare responses between vaccine doses or regimens. Higher spike-specific TCR breadth was observed in Ad26.COV2.S recipients than in placebo recipients (P = 0.0014). After vaccination, substantial breadth of spike-specific CD8+ and CD4+ T cell responses was reported. Comparable non-spike TCR breadth was observed between vaccine and placebo recipients, consistent with only spike being contained in the vaccine. According to the authors, total T cell responses may have been underestimated by the TCR breadth and depth analyses.

Here the chain combines TRBV6-5 and TRBJ1-5, with TRBD1 matching 7 junction bases. This receptor was identified in a person aged 18-65 years who received the Ad26.COV2.S COVID-19 vaccine or a placebo. Sequencing was performed on peripheral blood, taken in a trial of Ad26.COV2.S vaccine versus placebo. The DNA sequence reads TGTGCCAGCAAAAGGGACAGAAGCAATCAGCCCCAGCATTTT. Translated, this is CASKRDRSNQPQHF.